The 26 T cell receptor beta chains listed next were all sequenced from one sample in a study of blood T cell repertoires in COVID-19. Method: immunoSEQ multiplex PCR; TCRdb's copy keeps in-frame clones and lacks some. The profile shows 130,000 or so clones, approximately 90% of them singletons. Sequencing input: peripheral blood. Receptors were obtained from a man aged 60 to 69 with COVID-19, enrolled during active disease.

This rearrangement joins TRBV11-3 to TRBJ2-1; unclear D gene. The CDR3 spans 17 residues. Germline V lookup: CDR1 SGHNT, CDR2 YENEEA. Trimming left V 1 base short and J 4 bases short, with 17 bases between. CDR3 bases: TGTGCCAGCAGCTTAGCCTCAGGTCTGGCCGTATACAATGAGCAGTTCTTC. Protein product: CASSLASGLAVYNEQFF.

V is TRBV5-1 and J is TRBJ1-4; D may be TRBD1 (6 bases). V was trimmed by 0 bases and J by 7 bases, leaving 19 bases between them. In germline, CDR1 is SGHRS, CDR2 YFSETQ. The CDR3 runs 17 residues. The CDR3 coding sequence is TGCGCCAGCAGCTTGGGGGATTGGGGGCAACGGGTTGAAAAACTGTTTTTT. This codes for CASSLGDWGQRVEKLFF.

The chain has TRBV2 and TRBJ2-1; 15 positions match TRBD2. Germline CDR1 reads SNHLY; CDR2 reads FYNNEI. This CDR3 comprises 15 residues. V was pared by 6 bases and J by 8 bases, with 5 bases of the junction left unmatched. The DNA for the CDR3 is TGTGCCAGCAGCGGCGGACTAGCGGGGGGGGATGAGCAGTTCTTC. This translates into CASSGGLAGGDEQFF.

The table lists this clone with a count of one. The rearrangement joins TRBV2 to TRBJ2-2; no reliable D call. The CDR3 is 11 amino acids. V gave up 8 bases and J gave up 4 bases, with 5 bases separating them. Per the germline V gene, CDR1 is SNHLY and CDR2 is FYNNEI. The CDR3 sequence is CASHSTGELFF. Written as DNA, the CDR3 is TGTGCCAGCCACAGCACCGGGGAGCTGTTTTTT. Supplemented by reference TRBV2 and TRBJ2-2, the full variable domain reads EPEVTQTPSHQVTQMGQEVILRCVPISNHLYFYWYRQILGQKVEFLVSFYNNEISEKSEIFDDQFSVERPDGSNFTLKIRSTKLEDSAMYFCASHSTGELFFGEGSRLTVL.

As concerns this clone: This specimen includes other DNA sequences encoding the same CDR3. The chain links TRBV6-5 to TRBJ1-1; 11 bases align to TRBD1. Germline lookup yields CDR1 MNHEY and CDR2 SVGAGI. Germline trimming cut 6 bases from V and 3 bases from J; bases unmatched to any gene: 3. This CDR3 is 14 amino acids long. The CDR3 sequence: CASSRTGGYTEAFF. CDR3 DNA sequence: TGTGCCAGCAGCCGGACAGGGGGCTACACTGAAGCTTTCTTT.

This clone is a singleton in its sample. The chain combines TRBV5-1 with TRBJ2-2; perhaps TRBD1 as D (6 bases). Per the germline V gene, CDR1 is SGHRS and CDR2 is YFSETQ. Trimming took off 4 bases at V and 4 bases at J, with 20 bases between the two ends. The CDR3 totals 17 residues. CDR3 sequence: CASSARPQGSSTGELFF. In nucleotides, the CDR3 is TGCGCCAGCAGCGCGAGACCACAGGGTAGTAGCACCGGGGAGCTGTTTTTT.

The rearrangement joins TRBV5-1 to TRBJ1-1, with D uncertain. V was clipped by 6 bases and J by 1 base, with 7 bases between them. CDR3 size: 12 residues. Germline CDR1 is SGHRS and CDR2 is YFSETQ. Written as DNA, the CDR3 is TGCGCCAGCATGGAGGGGAACACTGAAGCTTTCTTT. Protein sequence: CASMEGNTEAFF.

The chain carries TRBV21-1 and TRBJ2-7; no check of the table's D call, TRBD2, against the DNA was made. TRBV21-1 is a listed pseudogene. This CDR3 spans 16 amino acids. Here the CDR3 reads CASSKGARGPPYEQYF. The CDR3 DNA sequence: TGTGCCAGCAGCAAGGGCGCGCGGGGGCCACCCTACGAGCAGTACTTC.

V usage is TRBV19 and J usage is TRBJ1-1, with 7 positions matching TRBD1. V lost 5 bases, J lost 1 base, and 4 bases stayed unmatched. The CDR3 loop spans 14 amino acids. Germline CDR1 and CDR2: LNHDA and SQIVND (reference sequence). CDR3 DNA sequence: TGTGCCAGTAGTTCCCGACAGGGGAACACTGAAGCTTTCTTT. It yields the protein CASSSRQGNTEAFF.

The chain has TRBV10-3 and TRBJ2-7; a weak D match, TRBD1 (6 bases). The ends were cut back, 9 bases at V and 3 bases at J, with 15 bases in the middle. This CDR3 contains 13 residues. Germline CDR1 ENHRY, CDR2 SYGVKD. Written as DNA, the CDR3 is TGTGCCATTGCAGGGGAAGCAAACTACGAGCAGTACTTC. This encodes CAIAGEANYEQYF.

V usage is TRBV15 and J usage is TRBJ1-4; 8 bases are shared with TRBD1. The V and J ends lost 1 base and 7 bases, in that order; junction bases with no gene match: 5. There are 15 residues in the CDR3. Germline V lookup: CDR1 LNHNV, CDR2 YYDKDF (reference sequence). The CDR3 nucleotides read TGTGCCACCAGCAGAGCGGGCAGGGGGCTTGAAAAACTGTTTTTT. Amino acids: CATSRAGRGLEKLFF.

This rearrangement joins TRBV7-2 to TRBJ2-4; D ambiguous. The CDR3 is made up of 15 amino acids. V was cut by 4 bases and J by 6 bases, with 16 bases left in between. CDR1 is SGHTA and CDR2 is FQGNSA in the germline V gene. The CDR3 DNA sequence: TGTGCCAGCAGCTCACCTCGGTCCGCCCCAAACATTCAGTACTTC. It codes for CASSSPRSAPNIQYF.

The chain carries TRBV21-1 and TRBJ1-2; the table names TRBD1, a call not compared with the DNA. TRBV21-1 is flagged as a pseudogene. The CDR3 is 14 residues long. Here the CDR3 reads CASRTGETGYGYTF. In DNA form, the CDR3 reads TGTGCCAGCAGGACAGGGGAGACGGGATATGGCTACACCTTC.

V is TRBV6-5 and J is TRBJ1-2; TRBD1 might be the D (6 bases). Germline V gene sequence: CDR1 MNHEY, CDR2 SVGAGI. The V and J ends lost 6 bases and 3 bases respectively, with 11 bases between them. This CDR3 has 13 residues. CDR3 sequence (DNA): TGTGCCAGCAGCAGGGGAGGGGACTATGGCTACACCTTC. This sequence encodes CASSRGGDYGYTF.

The count of this clone is one. The J gene is TRBJ2-7, the V gene TRBV6-5, with 10 bases identical to TRBD1. V trimming: 0 bases; J trimming: 6 bases; junction bases outside the gene matches: 5. The germline V gene has CDR1 MNHEY and CDR2 SVGAGI. The CDR3 extends over 15 amino acids. CDR3 sequence (DNA): TGTGCCAGCAGTTACTCCGGGACAGGGGTTCTCGAGCAGTACTTC. Translation gives CASSYSGTGVLEQYF.

This clone was seen a single time. V is TRBV4-3 and J is TRBJ1-6; 8 nucleotides match TRBD1. The CDR3 is 18 residues long. V dropped 0 bases and J dropped 10; count of bases not matched to a gene: 14. CDR1 is LGHNA and CDR2 is YSLEER in the germline V gene. CDR3: CASSQDPPVWGTGSPLHF. In nucleotides, the CDR3 is TGCGCCAGCAGCCAAGATCCCCCGGTATGGGGGACAGGATCACCCCTCCACTTT.

In nucleotides, the CDR3 is TGTGCCTGGAGTACGCCAGGGAACAGTGGGGAGACCCAGTACTTC. Translated: CAWSTPGNSGETQYF. This sequence joins TRBV30 and TRBJ2-5; tentative D call: TRBD1 (5 bases). The CDR3 is 15 amino acids. Trimming took off 2 bases at V and 5 bases at J, with 18 bases between the two ends. Germline CDR1 GTSNPN, CDR2 SVGIG (reference sequence).

The rearrangement links TRBV21-1 to TRBJ1-3; the DNA was not compared with TRBD1, the D call given in the table. TRBV21-1 is classified as a pseudogene. The CDR3 totals 16 residues. The DNA of the CDR3 is TGTGCCAGCAGCAGACCCGGGACAGGGTCCGGAAACACCATATATTTT. It codes for CASSRPGTGSGNTIYF.

A single count supports this clone. The chain recombines TRBV19 with TRBJ1-5, with D possibly matching TRBD1 (5 bases). This CDR3 is built from 15 residues. Germline assignment: CDR1 LNHDA and CDR2 SQIVND (reference sequence). V shed 7 bases and J shed 2 bases, with 15 bases lying between them. The CDR3, as DNA: TGTGCCAGTAAAACTCAGGGCTTGGGCAATCAGCCCCAGCATTTT. Residues: CASKTQGLGNQPQHF.

V and J are TRBV12-3 or TRBV12-4 and TRBJ1-5, with D tentatively TRBD1 (5 bases). Trimming stripped 5 bases from V and 3 bases from J, with 8 bases between. The CDR3 has 13 amino acids. CDR3 sequence: CASSRQINQPQHF. The DNA of the CDR3 is TGTGCCAGCAGTCGACAGATCAATCAGCCCCAGCATTTT.

The V call is TRBV12-3 or TRBV12-4, the J call TRBJ2-7; 9 bases line up with TRBD1. CDR3 size: 12 residues. With V trimmed by 6 bases and J by 7 bases, 4 bases remained unmatched. The CDR3: CASRSTGGEQYF. The DNA of the CDR3 is TGTGCCAGCAGATCGACAGGGGGGGAGCAGTACTTC.

Only one count was recorded for this clone. The chain links TRBV6-6 to TRBJ2-5; 9 nucleotides line up with TRBD2. Losses at the gene ends were 7 bases for V and 4 bases for J; bases not matched to a gene: 10. Germline V CDR1 and CDR2: MNHNY, SVGAGI (reference sequence). This CDR3 comprises 15 residues. The CDR3 loop is CASKLRTSDRETQYF. The CDR3 region has the DNA TGTGCCAGCAAACTACGGACTAGCGATCGAGAGACCCAGTACTTC.

V usage is TRBV7-2 and J usage is TRBJ2-2; 7 bases fit TRBD2. The CDR3 has 15 residues. V lost 5 bases, J lost 5 bases, and 8 bases stayed unmatched. Germline V gives CDR1 SGHTA, CDR2 FQGNSA. The CDR3 DNA reads TGTGCCAGCAGCCCCCGACTAGCAGGTACCGGGGAGCTGTTTTTT. Protein: CASSPRLAGTGELFF.

V gene TRBV7-9 combines with J gene TRBJ1-6; D unresolved. CDR1 and CDR2 (germline): SEHNR, FQNEAQ (reference sequence). V gave up 5 bases and J gave up 7 bases, with 12 bases separating them. This CDR3 is built from 14 residues. The CDR3 DNA reads as TGTGCCAGCAGCCCTACAGAGTTAAATTCACCCCTCCACTTT. Residues: CASSPTELNSPLHF.

The chain links TRBV7-2 to TRBJ1-1, with unresolved D. Trimming pared 6 bases from V and 1 base from J, leaving 9 bases between. The germline gives CDR1 SGHTA, CDR2 FQGNSA. The length of the CDR3 is 13 residues. The CDR3 sequence is CASSLSGNTEAFF. In nucleotides, the CDR3 is TGTGCCAGCAGTCTGTCGGGGAACACTGAAGCTTTCTTT.

The CDR3 region is CASSMFGQGVADTQYF. The CDR3 nucleotides read TGTGCCAGTAGTATGTTTGGACAGGGGGTGGCAGATACGCAGTATTTT. The chain joins TRBV19 to TRBJ2-3; TRBD1 agrees at 10 bases. In germline, CDR1 is LNHDA, CDR2 SQIVND (reference sequence). The trim removed 3 bases at V and 4 bases at J, leaving 7 bases unmatched. The CDR3 is 16 residues long.